This TCR beta chain was profiled in a study of blood T cells in healthy people across ages. The junction had 13 bases not matched to a gene; V was cut back by 5 bases and J by 3 bases. The CDR3 has 17 amino acids. Per the germline V gene, CDR1 is SGHAT and CDR2 is FQNNGV. A second PCR, run for 7 to 11 cycles, used a sample-barcoded 5' primer plus a J-beta primer mix. TCRdb processed the 5' RACE reads anew with MiXCR; each CDR3 protein has one entry. The table records approximately 400,000 distinct CDR3 sequences, roughly half of them present only once. The sequenced sample consisted of blood. This TCR came from a man aged 55 to 70 in good health. The V gene is TRBV11-2, the J gene TRBJ2-1, with 7 bases lining up with TRBD2. CDR3 nucleotide sequence: TGTGCCAGCAGCCCAGGTCGAGGGACTACTCGCTACAATGAGCAGTTCTTC. Protein: CASSPGRGTTRYNEQFF.